This is a list of T cell receptor beta chains from one sample in a study of blood T cells in healthy people across ages. TCRdb reprocessed the 5' RACE reads with MiXCR, giving one entry per CDR3 protein. The sample holds about 570,000 distinct CDR3 sequences, 25% to 30% seen once. The sequencing input was blood. These receptors came from a woman between 65 and 79 years old in good health. The CDR3 runs from the conserved cysteine through the conserved F or W. The D gene is left open where the match is weak. Some rows have no size entry. The others give once, few or many, or a class for an expanded clone.

CDR3nt: TGTGCCACCAGCGGGACAGGGCAGGATACGCAGTATTTT
CDR3aa: CATSGTGQDTQYF
j_gene: TRBJ2-3
abundance: -
d_gene: TRBD1
v_gene: TRBV24-1

CDR3nt: TGTGCCAGCAGCGTAGTGGCGGGGGCGGTAGATACGCAGTATTTT
CDR3aa: CASSVVAGAVDTQYF
j_gene: TRBJ2-3
abundance: -
d_gene: -
v_gene: TRBV9

CDR3nt: TGCAGCGTACGGTATTCAGATACGCAGTATTTT
CDR3aa: CSVRYSDTQYF
j_gene: TRBJ2-3
abundance: -
d_gene: -
v_gene: TRBV29-1

CDR3nt: TGTGCCATCAACCGAGGGGGTCCCACCGGGGAGCTGTTTTTT
CDR3aa: CAINRGGPTGELFF
j_gene: TRBJ2-2
abundance: -
d_gene: -
v_gene: TRBV10-3

CDR3nt: TGTGCCAGCAGCCCGGGACAGGGAAGGGCCAACTATGGCTACACCTTC
CDR3aa: CASSPGQGRANYGYTF
j_gene: TRBJ1-2
abundance: -
d_gene: TRBD1
v_gene: TRBV12-3/TRBV12-4

CDR3nt: TGCGCCAGCAGCCAAGTTGGCGCGCCCAACGAGCAGTACTTC
CDR3aa: CASSQVGAPNEQYF
j_gene: TRBJ2-7
abundance: -
d_gene: -
v_gene: TRBV4-1

CDR3nt: TGTGCCAGCAGTTCAGTTACACAGGGCGCCGGGGAGCTGTTTTTT
CDR3aa: CASSSVTQGAGELFF
j_gene: TRBJ2-2
abundance: -
d_gene: -
v_gene: TRBV2

CDR3nt: TGCAGCGTTGAACCCCCGGCAGGGGGGGTTGAGACCCAGTACTTC
CDR3aa: CSVEPPAGGVETQYF
j_gene: TRBJ2-5
abundance: -
d_gene: -
v_gene: TRBV29-1

CDR3nt: TGTGCCACCGCTGCCAGCACAGATACGCAGTATTTT
CDR3aa: CATAASTDTQYF
j_gene: TRBJ2-3
abundance: -
d_gene: -
v_gene: TRBV24-1

CDR3nt: TGTGCCAGCAGCCAAGATAAGGAGCGGGGGGGCAATGAGCAGTTCTTC
CDR3aa: CASSQDKERGGNEQFF
j_gene: TRBJ2-1
abundance: few
d_gene: TRBD2
v_gene: TRBV4-2

CDR3nt: TGTGCTAGTGGTTCAATCCCGGGCCCCTCGGGAGACTATGGCTACACCTTC
CDR3aa: CASGSIPGPSGDYGYTF
j_gene: TRBJ1-2
abundance: -
d_gene: -
v_gene: TRBV12-5

CDR3nt: TGCAGTGCTAATTTACCCTCCAGGGGTAACACTGAAGCTTTCTTT
CDR3aa: CSANLPSRGNTEAFF
j_gene: TRBJ1-1
abundance: few
d_gene: -
v_gene: TRBV20-1

CDR3nt: TGTGCCAGCAGCCCGACAGGGTACGGAGATTCACCCCTCCACTTT
CDR3aa: CASSPTGYGDSPLHF
j_gene: TRBJ1-6
abundance: -
d_gene: TRBD1
v_gene: TRBV3-1

CDR3nt: TGCAGTGCTGCGACAGGGGGGCTCGAAAAACTGTTTTTT
CDR3aa: CSAATGGLEKLFF
j_gene: TRBJ1-4
abundance: -
d_gene: TRBD1
v_gene: TRBV20-1

CDR3nt: TGTGCCAGCAGCTCTCGGGGGGAAGGCAGCACCAATGAGCAGTTCTTC
CDR3aa: CASSSRGEGSTNEQFF
j_gene: TRBJ2-1
abundance: few
d_gene: TRBD2
v_gene: TRBV7-2

CDR3nt: TGTGCCAGCAGCTTAATTAGCGGGGGTTTCAATGAGCAGTTCTTC
CDR3aa: CASSLISGGFNEQFF
j_gene: TRBJ2-1
abundance: -
d_gene: TRBD2
v_gene: TRBV7-2

CDR3nt: TGTGCCAGCAGCTTGAGCGGGACCCCTAAAAGCGAGCAGTACTTC
CDR3aa: CASSLSGTPKSEQYF
j_gene: TRBJ2-7
abundance: -
d_gene: TRBD2
v_gene: TRBV5-6

CDR3nt: TGTGCCAGCAGCCAACATCCCGAGAGTGAGCAGTTCTTC
CDR3aa: CASSQHPESEQFF
j_gene: TRBJ2-1
abundance: few
d_gene: -
v_gene: TRBV4-2